The clone carrying this TCR beta chain has only a few counts. The entry originates in a study of CD8 T cells in ankylosing spondylitis. This CDR3 comprises 15 residues. MiXCR, applied by TCRdb to the 5' RACE reads, yields one record per CDR3 protein. Of roughly 38,000 distinct CDR3 sequences detected, approximately 16% appear once; the ten largest clones hold approximately 48%. This sequence originates from a male donor with ankylosing spondylitis or in good health (not recorded which). Sequencing input: blood. The chain couples TRBV21-1 to TRBJ2-2; the table's D call, TRBD1, has no DNA check behind it. TRBV21-1 is termed a pseudogene. DNA for the CDR3: TGTGCCAGCAGCCAAGGGGACAGCAGCACCGGGGAGCTGTTTTTT. Protein product: CASSQGDSSTGELFF.